The clone carrying this TCR beta chain has a count of ten or more. Its target is not known. This entry is derived from a study of T cells in Graves' hyperthyroidism and ophthalmopathy. In the study overall: Peripheral blood was collected at initial diagnosis, before any treatment.

Regarding the study as a whole: Peripheral blood also featured most of the thyroid clonotypes expanded above 0.001.

The V and J ends lost 5 bases and 5 bases respectively, with 9 bases between them. There are 12 residues in the CDR3. Germline V gene lookup returns CDR1 DFQATT and CDR2 SNEGSKA (reference sequence). Stable hyperthyroidism: no ophthalmopathy progression over 18 months of follow-up. With a duration under 2 months, the hyperthyroidism was newly diagnosed in patients aged 18 to 65. Regions amplified from RNA transcripts were the TCR beta CDR3 regions. HTBI primers were employed in a first-round RT-PCR of the TCR CDR3. One entry per CDR3 protein, called by TCRdb with MiXCR from the multiplex PCR reads. The repertoire has 300,000 to 400,000 distinct CDR3 sequences, roughly an eighth of them found once; the top ten carry 9.2%.

Input material: blood. The genes are TRBV20-1 and TRBJ1-4; perhaps TRBD1 as D (5 bases). The TCR was taken from a woman under 30 with Graves' hyperthyroidism. CDR3 sequence reads: CSAGGGNEKLFF. The CDR3 bases are TGCAGTGCTGGGGGTGGAAATGAAAAACTGTTTTTT.